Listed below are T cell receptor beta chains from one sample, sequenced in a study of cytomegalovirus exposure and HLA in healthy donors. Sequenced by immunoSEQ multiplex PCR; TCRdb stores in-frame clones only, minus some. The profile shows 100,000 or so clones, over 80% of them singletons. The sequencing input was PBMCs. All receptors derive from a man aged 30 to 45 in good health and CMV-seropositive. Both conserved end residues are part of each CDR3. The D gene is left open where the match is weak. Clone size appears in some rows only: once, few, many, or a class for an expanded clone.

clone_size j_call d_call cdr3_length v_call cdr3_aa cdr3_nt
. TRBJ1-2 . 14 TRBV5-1 CASSLSGEGYGYTF TGCGCCAGCAGCTTATCAGGGGAGGGCTATGGCTACACCTTC
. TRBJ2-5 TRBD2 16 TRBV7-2 CASSLSAGGEKGTQYF TGTGCCAGCAGCTTATCGGCGGGGGGCGAGAAGGGGACCCAGTACTTC
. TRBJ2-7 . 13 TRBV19 CASSPQGTYEQYF TGTGCCAGTAGTCCTCAGGGGACCTACGAGCAGTACTTC
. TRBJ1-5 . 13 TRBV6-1 CASSVSQGQPQHF TGTGCCAGCAGTGTATCCCAGGGTCAGCCCCAGCATTTT
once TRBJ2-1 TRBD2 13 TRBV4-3 CASSKGGNVEQFF TGCGCCAGTAGCAAGGGAGGGAATGTTGAGCAGTTCTTC
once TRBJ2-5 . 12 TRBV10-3 CAISEGGGTQYF TGTGCCATCAGTGAGGGGGGAGGGACCCAGTACTTC
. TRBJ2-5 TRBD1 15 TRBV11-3 CASSQGQSGLETQYF TGTGCCAGCAGCCAGGGACAGTCGGGTTTGGAGACCCAGTACTTC
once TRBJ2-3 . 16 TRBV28 CASSPPAGGSTDTQYF TGTGCCAGCAGTCCCCCTGCGGGCGGGAGCACAGATACGCAGTATTTT
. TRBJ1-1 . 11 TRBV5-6 CASSLQTEAFF TGTGCCAGCAGCTTACAAACTGAAGCTTTCTTT
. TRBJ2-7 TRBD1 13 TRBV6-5 CASSHRGAYGQYF TGTGCCAGCAGTCACAGGGGGGCCTACGGGCAGTACTTC
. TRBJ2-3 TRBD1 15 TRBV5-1 CASRMGTGRSDTQYF TGCGCCAGCCGAATGGGGACAGGGCGATCAGATACGCAGTATTTT
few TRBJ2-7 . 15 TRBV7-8 CASSSNSFYSYEQYF TGTGCCAGCAGCTCAAACAGTTTCTACTCCTACGAGCAGTACTTC
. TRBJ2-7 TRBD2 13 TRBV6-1 CASSGLAAYEQYF TGTGCCAGCAGTGGACTAGCGGCCTACGAGCAGTACTTC
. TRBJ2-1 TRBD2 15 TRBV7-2 CASSFSGGADNEQFF TGTGCCAGCAGCTTCTCGGGGGGGGCCGACAATGAGCAGTTCTTC
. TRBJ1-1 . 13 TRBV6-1 CASPTQGSPEAFF TGTGCCAGCCCGACACAGGGTAGCCCTGAAGCTTTCTTT
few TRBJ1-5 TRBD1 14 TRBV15 CATSIDRGGQPQHF TGTGCCACCAGCATTGACAGGGGCGGTCAGCCCCAGCATTTT
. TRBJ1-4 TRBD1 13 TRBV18 CASSPGQNEKLFF TGTGCCAGCTCGCCGGGACAGAATGAAAAACTGTTTTTT
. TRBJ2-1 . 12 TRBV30 CASSYSYNEQFF TGTGCCTCTAGCTACTCCTACAATGAGCAGTTCTTC
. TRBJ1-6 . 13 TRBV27 CASSYTYNSPLHF TGTGCCAGCAGTTACACCTATAATTCACCCCTCCACTTT
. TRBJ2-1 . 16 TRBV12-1 CASSFTKRPGYNEQFF TGTGCCAGCAGCTTCACGAAAAGACCGGGCTACAATGAGCAGTTCTTC
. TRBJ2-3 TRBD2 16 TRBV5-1 CASSYGLAGLAGTQYF TGCGCCAGCAGCTACGGACTAGCGGGATTGGCCGGTACGCAGTATTTT
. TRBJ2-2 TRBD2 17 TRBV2 CASSDPAGDPNTGELFF TGTGCCAGCAGTGATCCAGCGGGGGACCCGAACACCGGGGAGCTGTTTTTT
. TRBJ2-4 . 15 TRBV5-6 CASSSLRSAKNIQYF TGTGCCAGCAGCTCCCTCAGGTCGGCCAAAAACATTCAGTACTTC
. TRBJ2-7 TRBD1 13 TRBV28 CARLDRKTYEQYF TGTGCCAGGCTGGACAGGAAGACCTACGAGCAGTACTTC
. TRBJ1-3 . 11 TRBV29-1 CSVPQGNTIYF TGCAGCGTCCCCCAGGGGAACACCATATATTTT
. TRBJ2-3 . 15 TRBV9 CASSVEGLQADTQYF TGTGCCAGCAGCGTAGAAGGACTCCAGGCAGATACGCAGTATTTT
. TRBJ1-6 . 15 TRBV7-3 CASSAGGAGNSPLHF TGTGCCAGCAGTGCTGGGGGAGCGGGGAATTCACCCCTCCACTTT
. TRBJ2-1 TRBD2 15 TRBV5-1 CASSATSGESNEQFF TGCGCCAGCAGCGCGACTAGCGGGGAATCCAATGAGCAGTTCTTC
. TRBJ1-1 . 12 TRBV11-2 CASSLNRVEAFF TGTGCCAGCAGCCTCAACCGGGTTGAAGCTTTCTTT
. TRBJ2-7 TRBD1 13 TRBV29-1 CSATTGSSYEQYF TGCAGCGCCACGACAGGGAGCTCCTACGAGCAGTACTTC
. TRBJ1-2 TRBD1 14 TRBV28 CASSLRDRSYGYTF TGTGCCAGCAGTTTAAGGGACAGGTCCTATGGCTACACCTTC
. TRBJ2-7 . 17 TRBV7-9 CASSLGRREDLTYEQYF TGTGCCAGCAGCTTAGGGAGGAGGGAAGACTTAACCTACGAGCAGTACTTC
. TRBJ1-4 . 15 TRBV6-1 CASGPGGNLNEKLFF TGTGCCAGCGGCCCCGGGGGAAATCTTAATGAAAAACTGTTTTTT
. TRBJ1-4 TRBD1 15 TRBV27 CASSLAGQGNEKLFF TGTGCCAGCAGTTTAGCGGGACAGGGGAACGAAAAACTGTTTTTT
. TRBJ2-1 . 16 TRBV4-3 CASSQEGGQPYNEQFF TGCGCCAGCAGCCAAGAAGGGGGACAACCCTACAATGAGCAGTTCTTC
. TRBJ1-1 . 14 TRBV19 CASSIDTGGAEAFF TGTGCCAGTAGTATAGATACGGGAGGCGCTGAAGCTTTCTTT
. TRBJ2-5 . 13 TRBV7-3 CASSADWGGTQYF TGTGCCAGCAGCGCGGACTGGGGTGGGACCCAGTACTTC
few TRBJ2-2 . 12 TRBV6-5 CASVGDTGELFF TGTGCCAGCGTTGGAGACACCGGGGAGCTGTTTTTT
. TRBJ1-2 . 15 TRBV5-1 CASSWGRGGTYGYTF TGCGCCAGCAGCTGGGGCCGGGGGGGAACCTATGGCTACACCTTC
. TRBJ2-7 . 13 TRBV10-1 CASSEGRDHEQYF TGCGCCAGCAGTGAGGGCAGGGATCACGAGCAGTACTTC
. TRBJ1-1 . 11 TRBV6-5 CASGGDTEAFF TGTGCCAGCGGGGGGGACACTGAAGCTTTCTTT